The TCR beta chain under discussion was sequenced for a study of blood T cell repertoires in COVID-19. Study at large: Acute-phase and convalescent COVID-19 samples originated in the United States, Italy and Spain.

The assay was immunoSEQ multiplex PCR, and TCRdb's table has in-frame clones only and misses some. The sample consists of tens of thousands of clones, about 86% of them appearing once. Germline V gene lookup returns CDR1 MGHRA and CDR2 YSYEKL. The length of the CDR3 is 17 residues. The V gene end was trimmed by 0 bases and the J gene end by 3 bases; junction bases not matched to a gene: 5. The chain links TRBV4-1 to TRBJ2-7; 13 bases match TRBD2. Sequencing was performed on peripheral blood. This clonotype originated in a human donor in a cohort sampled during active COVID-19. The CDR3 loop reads CASSQDARTSGGYEQYF. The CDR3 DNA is TGCGCCAGCAGCCAAGATGCCCGGACTAGCGGGGGCTACGAGCAGTACTTC.